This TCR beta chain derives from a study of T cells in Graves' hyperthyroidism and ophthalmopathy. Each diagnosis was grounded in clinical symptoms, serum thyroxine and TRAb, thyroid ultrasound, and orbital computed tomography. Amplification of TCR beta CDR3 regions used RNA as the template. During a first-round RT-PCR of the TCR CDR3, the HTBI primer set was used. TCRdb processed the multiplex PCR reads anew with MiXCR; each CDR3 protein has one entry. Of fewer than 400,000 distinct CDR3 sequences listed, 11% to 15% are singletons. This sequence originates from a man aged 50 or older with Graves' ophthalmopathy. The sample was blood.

The chain's CDR3 is CASSQEAWGLNEKLFF. CDR3 nucleotide sequence: TGTGCCAGCAGCCAAGAAGCTTGGGGCCTAAATGAAAAACTGTTTTTT. The chain has TRBV4-2 and TRBJ1-4; D may be TRBD1 (5 bases). Trimming cost V 0 bases and J 5 bases, with 13 bases left between them. The germline V gene encodes CDR1 LGHNA and CDR2 YNFKEQ. This CDR3 has 16 amino acids.